This T cell receptor (beta chain) was retrieved from a study of cytomegalovirus exposure and HLA in healthy donors (dated by TCRdb to 2015 to 2018). Regarding the study in general: In an earlier analysis of about 560 of the donors, approximately 300 Gb of sequence data and 90 million to 120 million unique TCR beta sequences from about 179 million T cells were reported. An early release covering just under 650 HLA-typed donors comprised approximately 300 gigabases of sequencing data and tens of millions of unique TCR sequences. The genetic ancestry cluster associated with self-reported Caucasian donors included 81% of the 398 genotyped donors. The study aimed to test whether cataloging public T cell receptors could reveal signatures of past pathogen exposure. The T cell repertoires of under 700 subjects were profiled by immunosequencing and related to cytomegalovirus serostatus. Along with the roughly 700-subject first cohort, a separate validation cohort of over 90 different subjects was used. To predict cytomegalovirus infection status, the study brought together high-throughput TCR immunosequencing, statistical association of individual TCRs with disease status, and machine learning. A later analysis re-analyzed previously published TCR beta repertoires from 600 to 850 donors and added high-resolution HLA genotyping to study TCR occurrence patterns. In the later analysis, no new phenotypic data were used to find candidate immune exposures; instead, reliance was placed on TCR beta sequences and their occurrence across donors. In an earlier analysis of 587 of the donors, high-throughput TCR beta sequencing was used to judge whether each TCR beta V gene segment behaved as functional or pseudogenic. Donor age, sex, ethnicity and CMV serostatus were compiled together with the repertoire data. A later genetic analysis used genome-wide SNP genotypes for about 65% of the roughly 700 donors, treating that subset as a discovery cohort. Every repertoire in the discovery cohort had been generated on one and the same sequencing platform. Both class I and class II loci were covered by HLA typing, at four-digit resolution. The number of donors typed differed by locus, with roughly 629-640 for A, B, C, DRB1 and DQB1, roughly 520 for DQA1, 606 for DPA1, and over 400 for DPB1. Roughly 5 DR-DQ haplotypes were treated as single units for association and clustering because of strong linkage in the cohort. On average, roughly 200,000 unique TCR beta nucleotide sequences were sequenced per donor among 350 to 400 genotyped donors of the cohort, with roughly 20% of those sequences being non-productive. What the work shows at the level of the full study, not this receptor alone: In a later analysis, HLA-associated TCR beta chains showed more clonal expansion and lower generation probabilities than non-associated chains that were equally common. A further reported finding was that TCR beta sequences accurately predicted the HLA-A and HLA-B alleles for most subjects in the first cohort. Strong co-occurrence of HLA alleles, especially DR and DQ, made assigning TCR associations to individual alleles difficult. In this cohort, only TCR beta chains were sequenced, and detectable features were limited by the absence of alpha or paired-chain data. The classifier was reported to diagnose cytomegalovirus status with high specificity and sensitivity in both the original and validation cohorts. A few of the identified cytomegalovirus-associated TCR beta chains were confirmed in vitro to be specific for cytomegalovirus antigens. In a later analysis, most CMV-associated TCR beta chains were found to appear HLA-restricted, with HLA associations seemingly driven largely by CMV exposure. Because HLA typing was missing for some donors at each locus, association tests included only the typed subset. For the cohort, immune exposure information was limited to CMV serostatus. A group of highly shared sequence variants was considered likely to be a technical artifact of the sequencing pipeline. Across donors, most TCR sequences were observed very rarely, whereas some public TCRs were present in many individuals. Some IMGT-functional V segments, including TRBV6-2 and TRBV6-3, could not be distinguished by the 87-base-pair reads and were therefore excluded. Correlated functional status among segregating V segments might reflect linkage disequilibrium, but an unknown experimental factor could not be ruled out. According to a later genetic analysis, donors in an Asian-associated ancestry cluster had fewer N-insertions in productive TCRs than the approximately 710-donor mean. The study listed 170 or so TCR beta chains as associated with cytomegalovirus. A later genetic analysis associated a missense DCLRE1C variant with V-gene and J-gene trimming of TCR beta chains, and an independent cohort replicated the association. According to the authors, the approach could potentially be generalized to other disease states and immunological phenotypes. In a later analysis, about 17,000 TCR beta sequences were associated with specific HLA alleles at a false discovery rate of 0.05. Broadly in line with IMGT annotations, most TCR beta V segments showed up in productive rearrangements about 87% or about 30% of the time in an earlier analysis of around 600 of the donors. A later analysis reported that several top co-occurrence clusters appeared linked to parvovirus B19, influenza, CMV and Epstein-Barr virus. Because counts were too low, more than 15 rarely observed V segments, including chromosome 9 orphons, were left out of the earlier analysis of 500 to 650 of the donors. According to a later analysis, TCR association rates differed among HLA loci, with DRB1 alleles showing the most associated TCRs and HLA-C alleles showing the fewest. The presence/absence analyses assumed that sequencing depth was roughly uniform across donors, and that assumption may not be true.

As regards this clone: The specificity of this receptor is unknown.

Library creation used the immunoSEQ multiplex PCR assay. For the multiplex PCR, a mixture combining 60 forward primers for TCR Vbeta segments and 13 reverse primers for TCR Jbeta segments was used. A multiplex PCR assay on genomic DNA amplified the CDR3 region of rearranged TCR beta genes. Amplified TCR beta libraries were sequenced as 87-base-pair reads on the Illumina HiSeq System. The authors' pipeline ran thus. A later analysis counted around 72 million unique TCR beta chains across the 650 to 800 repertoires, and 9.5 million to 11 million of these chains were shared by at least two donors. Raw reads were error-corrected and collapsed into unique sequences with a nearest-neighbor algorithm that merged closely related sequences to remove PCR and sequencing errors. CDR3 sequences were aligned to IMGT reference sequences to assign V, D and J gene segments. For a sequence to be retained, a match of at least six nucleotides to both a V gene segment and a J gene segment was required. Rearrangements were called productive when the CDR3 lacked stop codons and stayed in frame with V and J; all others were non-productive. Following IMGT convention, CDR3 was defined as the stretch from the second conserved V-encoded cysteine to the conserved J-encoded phenylalanine. In an earlier analysis of around 600 of the donors, sequences lacking an unambiguous match to a single V gene segment were excluded. In an earlier analysis of 587 of the donors, V segments were called functional above 56.7% productive rearrangements and were called segregating when the between-donor standard deviation exceeded 5%. A statistical classification framework was developed to diagnose cytomegalovirus status using the catalog of TCR beta chain sequences. In a later analysis, V and J genes were assigned by comparing TCR nucleotide sequences against IMGT/GENE-DB human TR gene sequences. Using the TCRdist pipeline, a later analysis assigned CDR3 sequences along with most-parsimonious VDJ recombination scenarios. In a later analysis, each TCR beta chain was defined by its CDR3 amino acid sequence together with its V-gene family, and reads lacking a unique V-gene family were excluded. In a later analysis, 500 to 700 highly shared, low-generation-probability nucleotide sequences were removed to address suspected cross-contamination and a sequencing artifact. A later analysis calculated a clonal expansion index for each public chain from normalized within-repertoire ranks of inferred template counts. In a later analysis, generation probabilities were computed with a VDJ recombination model fitted to out-of-frame rearrangements, and the resulting probabilities were checked against IGoR. Hypergeometric tests were used in a later analysis to score TCR-TCR, TCR-HLA and TCR-CMV co-occurrence, with a repertoire-size bias correction applied to the TCR pairs. In a later analysis, false discovery rates were estimated by permuting HLA or CMV assignments 20 times. In a later analysis, co-occurring TCRs were grouped using DBSCAN, with TCRdist sequence similarity added in when clustering inside HLA-allele-positive subsets. Repertoires with fewer than 30,000 or more than 120,000 public chains, plus five repertoires with anomalous nucleotide sharing, were excluded from co-occurrence clustering. Held by TCRdb, this immuneACCESS table contains in-frame sequences only and omits some clones. Under half of the omission traces to an unresolved V gene where checked; the cause of the rest is unknown. V, J and clone size derive from that table, while D and trimming were established from the DNA sequence. The sample table includes 100,000 to 150,000 clones. The ten largest clones add up to over 1.5% of the sample.

The cohort consisted of hundreds of healthy bone marrow donors. At the time of sampling, every cohort member was nominally healthy, though immune exposures that went unrecorded were likely present. The donor was CMV seropositive and was included in the group of 250 to 300 seropositive cohort members. Every donor gave a peripheral blood sample, and the peripheral blood mononuclear cells from that sample were used for TCR beta sequencing. The Qiagen DNeasy Blood Extraction Kit was used to extract genomic DNA from the blood cell samples. The germline V gene gives CDR1 as SGHTA and CDR2 as FQGNSA. Reading from cysteine to phenylalanine, the CDR3 counts 16 amino acids. Left in the record is the CDR3 DNA by itself, 48 bases read in frame from the first base. Unmatched junction bases come to 11, with V trimmed by 4 bases and J by 6 bases.

The V and J genes are TRBV7-2 and TRBJ2-2; 7 of the junction bases match TRBD2. This TCR derives from a woman between 35 and 50 years old in good health and CMV-seropositive. The source material was PBMCs. The bases are TGTGCCAGCAGCTCTCAGGCGGGAGTCATGTCCGGGGAGCTGTTTTTT. This codes for CASSSQAGVMSGELFF.